What follows are 21 T cell receptor beta chains derived from one specimen sequenced in a study of blood T cell repertoires in COVID-19. TCRdb keeps only in-frame clones here, not all; method: immunoSEQ multiplex PCR. Among hundreds of thousands of clones listed, 86% were seen once. Input material: peripheral blood. These TCRs come from a woman in her twenties or thirties with active or convalescent COVID-19.

The V call is TRBV27, the J call TRBJ1-1; D not certain. CDR3 length: 12 amino acids. V was clipped by 5 bases and J by 6 bases, with 10 bases between them. CDR1 and CDR2 (germline): MNHEY, SMNVEV (reference sequence). The CDR3 nucleotides read TGTGCCAGCAGTAAACACGGGGCTGAAGCTTTCTTT. Protein product: CASSKHGAEAFF.

This chain links TRBV27 with TRBJ2-1; D ambiguous. The CDR3 runs 16 residues. V gave up 2 bases and J gave up 10 bases, with 21 bases separating them. The germline gives CDR1 MNHEY, CDR2 SMNVEV (reference sequence). The CDR3 spells CASSLGQAPMDGEQFF. The CDR3 nucleotides read TGTGCCAGCAGTTTAGGGCAGGCCCCTATGGATGGAGAGCAGTTCTTC.

In its sample, this clone was seen a few times. This rearrangement joins TRBV19 to TRBJ1-1; weak D call: TRBD1 (6 bases). With 6 bases removed from V and 2 bases from J, the gap between germline ends came to 7 bases. This CDR3 region has 12 residues. Germline V gene data show CDR1 as LNHDA and CDR2 as SQIVND (reference sequence). The CDR3 loop is CASRDRNTEAFF. The CDR3 nucleotides read TGTGCCAGTAGGGACAGAAACACTGAAGCTTTCTTT.

J is TRBJ1-4 and V is TRBV18; D gene uncertain. Per germline, CDR1 KGHSH and CDR2 LQKENI. This CDR3 has 14 residues. V was clipped by 3 bases and J by 4 bases, with 9 bases between them. The CDR3 loop is CASSPPGVNEKLFF. CDR3 DNA: TGTGCCAGCTCACCGCCCGGGGTTAATGAAAAACTGTTTTTT.

The genes are TRBV3-1 (or the pseudogene TRBV3-2) and TRBJ1-1; D is uncertain. The CDR3 is 15 amino acids. V lost 4 bases and J 6 bases, leaving 18 bases between the germline ends. In germline, CDR1 is LGHDT, CDR2 YNNKEL (reference sequence). CDR3 protein: CASSRGEGSGAEAFF. Here the CDR3 DNA reads TGTGCCAGCAGCCGCGGAGAGGGAAGCGGGGCTGAAGCTTTCTTT.

V and J are TRBV10-2 and TRBJ1-6; 8 nucleotides line up with TRBD1. J was trimmed by 8 bases and V by 6 bases; bases with no gene match: 9. CDR3 length: 15 amino acids. Germline V gene data show CDR1 as WSHSY and CDR2 as SAAADI. The CDR3 sequence: CASRNPPGGYSPLHF. Here the CDR3 DNA reads TGCGCCAGCAGGAACCCGCCAGGGGGCTATTCACCCCTCCACTTT.

J is TRBJ2-6 and V is TRBV6-5, with 8 positions matching TRBD1. V was clipped by 8 bases and J by 3 bases; unmatched bases: 6. Looked up from germline, CDR1 is MNHEY and CDR2 is SVGAGI. This CDR3 is built from 15 residues. The CDR3 protein is CASYQGASGANVLTF. As DNA, the CDR3 is TGTGCCAGCTACCAGGGGGCAAGTGGGGCCAACGTCCTGACTTTC.

The chain carries TRBV25-1 and TRBJ1-3; perhaps TRBD1 as D (6 bases). CDR3 length equals 15 residues. Germline V CDR1 and CDR2: MGHDK, SYGVNS. Between the trimmed V and J ends, which lost 3 bases and 0 bases, there was a span of 9 bases. The CDR3 spells CASSDKQGSGNTIYF. As DNA, the CDR3 is TGTGCCAGCAGTGATAAACAGGGCTCTGGAAACACCATATATTTT.

The rearrangement uses TRBV4-1 and TRBJ1-5; D is ambiguous. Between the trimmed V and J ends, which lost 0 bases and 6 bases, there was a span of 9 bases. This CDR3 spans 14 amino acids. Germline-derived CDR1 and CDR2 are MGHRA and YSYEKL. CDR3 region: CASSQDTPVQPQHF. CDR3 DNA: TGCGCCAGCAGCCAAGATACGCCAGTTCAGCCCCAGCATTTT.

This clone was seen more than once but under ten times. J is TRBJ1-5 and V is TRBV6-6, with D uncertain. Trimming left V 6 bases short and J 7 bases short, with 16 bases between. The CDR3 is 14 amino acids. CDR1 and CDR2 (germline): MNHNY, SVGAGI (reference sequence). CDR3 DNA sequence: TGTGCCAGCAGCATTAATGGAGGTGAGCAGCCCCAGCATTTT. Encoded protein: CASSINGGEQPQHF.

The V call is TRBV5-1, the J call TRBJ2-7; 11 positions agree with TRBD1. The J segment lost 4 bases and the V segment lost 2 bases, leaving 2 bases of the junction unmatched. Germline assignment: CDR1 SGHRS and CDR2 YFSETQ. The CDR3 is 14 amino acids. CDR3 nucleotides: TGCGCCAGCAGCTTCCGGGACAGGGGGTACGAGCAGTACTTC. This translates into CASSFRDRGYEQYF.

The chain is built from TRBV19 and TRBJ1-1; maybe TRBD1 (6 bases). The V end lost 1 base, the J end lost 0 bases, and 12 bases lay between the germline ends. This CDR3 is built from 16 residues. In germline, CDR1 is LNHDA, CDR2 SQIVND (reference sequence). Here the CDR3 reads CASSIGAGALNTEAFF. DNA for the CDR3: TGTGCCAGTAGTATAGGAGCAGGGGCCCTGAACACTGAAGCTTTCTTT.

The rearrangement joins TRBV5-5 to TRBJ2-1, with no clear D. Trimming took 1 base from V and 9 from J, leaving 11 bases between them. The V gene's germline CDR1 is SGHKS and CDR2 YYEKEE (reference sequence). CDR3 length: 13 amino acids. CDR3 amino acids: CASSLNGCGEQFF. DNA of the CDR3: TGTGCCAGCAGCTTGAACGGGTGCGGTGAGCAGTTCTTC.

The genes are TRBV12-5 and TRBJ2-1; weak D call: TRBD2 (6 bases). Germline CDR1 and CDR2: LGHNT and FRNRAP. The CDR3 has 13 residues. Trimming cost V 3 bases and J 4 bases, with 7 bases left between them. CDR3 in DNA: TGTGCTAGTGGTTTCCGGGGGTACAATGAGCAGTTCTTC. Translation gives CASGFRGYNEQFF.

The genes are TRBV10-3 and TRBJ1-1; D unclear. The V end lost 0 bases, the J end lost 0 bases, and 8 bases lay between the germline ends. There are 15 residues in the CDR3. The germline V gene encodes CDR1 ENHRY and CDR2 SYGVKD. This CDR3 reads CAISESSGVNTEAFF. CDR3 nucleotide sequence: TGTGCCATCAGTGAGTCGTCCGGGGTGAACACTGAAGCTTTCTTT.

V gene TRBV2 combines with J gene TRBJ1-1, with TRBD1 matching 8 bases. CDR3 size: 14 residues. With V trimmed by 6 bases and J by 1 base, 4 bases remained unmatched. Per germline, CDR1 SNHLY and CDR2 FYNNEI. CDR3 bases: TGTGCCAGCAGGACGGGGACAGGGAACACTGAAGCTTTCTTT. Translated: CASRTGTGNTEAFF.

The gene calls are TRBV29-1 and TRBJ2-7; the D gene is possibly TRBD2 (5 bases). The germline CDR1 and CDR2 sequences are SQVTM and ANQGSEA. The CDR3 covers 13 residues. V gave up 1 base and J gave up 4 bases, with 11 bases separating them. CDR3 DNA sequence: TGCAGCGTTGAAGTACGGGGAGAATACGAGCAGTACTTC. Its protein product is CSVEVRGEYEQYF.

The chain uses TRBV27 and TRBJ2-1; possibly TRBD2 for D (6 bases). Germline values: CDR1 MNHEY, CDR2 SMNVEV (reference sequence). This CDR3 is 13 amino acids long. V shed 0 bases and J shed 9 bases, with 9 bases lying between them. The CDR3 is CASSLSMRGEQFF. The CDR3 nucleotides are TGTGCCAGCAGTTTATCTATGCGGGGTGAGCAGTTCTTC.

This clone was counted a few times. The CDR3 here is CASTAGGRYGYTF. Written as DNA, the CDR3 is TGTGCCAGCACCGCCGGGGGTCGCTATGGCTACACCTTC. V is TRBV28 and J is TRBJ1-2, with D possibly matching TRBD1 (5 bases). V was cut by 7 bases and J by 4 bases, with 13 bases left in between. This CDR3 spans 13 amino acids. Germline CDR1 and CDR2: MDHEN and SYDVKM.

V is TRBV19 and J is TRBJ1-6; TRBD1 is a possible D gene (6 bases). CDR3 size: 15 residues. Germline assignment: CDR1 LNHDA and CDR2 SQIVND (reference sequence). V lost 5 bases to trimming and J lost 7 bases, with 15 bases between them. The CDR3 region has the DNA TGTGCCAGTAGTCAACCCGGACAGCGGAATTCACCCCTCCACTTT. Its protein product is CASSQPGQRNSPLHF. The full variable domain, in which reference TRBV19 and TRBJ1-6 provide the parts outside the CDR3, is DGGITQSPKYLFRKEGQNVTLSCEQNLNHDAMYWYRQDPGQGLRLIYYSQIVNDFQKGDIAEGYSVSREKKESFPLTVTSAQKNPTAFYLCASSQPGQRNSPLHFGNGTRLTVT.

The genes are TRBV27 and TRBJ1-4, with a possible D match to TRBD1 (5 bases). This CDR3 is 14 amino acids long. Germline V gene sequence: CDR1 MNHEY, CDR2 SMNVEV (reference sequence). Trimming left V 5 bases short and J 5 bases short, with 12 bases between. DNA for the CDR3: TGTGCCAGCAGTACAAAACAGGCGAATGAAAAACTGTTTTTT. The encoded protein is CASSTKQANEKLFF.